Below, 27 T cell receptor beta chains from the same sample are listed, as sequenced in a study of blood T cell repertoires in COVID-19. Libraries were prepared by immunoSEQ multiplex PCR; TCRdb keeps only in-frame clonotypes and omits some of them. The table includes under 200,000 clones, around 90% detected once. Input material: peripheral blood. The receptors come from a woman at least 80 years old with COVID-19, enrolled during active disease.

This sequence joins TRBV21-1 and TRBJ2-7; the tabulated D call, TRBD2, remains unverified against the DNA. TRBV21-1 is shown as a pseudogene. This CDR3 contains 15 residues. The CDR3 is CASSRGLAGVHEQYF. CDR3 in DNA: TGTGCCAGCAGCAGGGGACTAGCGGGAGTTCACGAGCAGTACTTC.

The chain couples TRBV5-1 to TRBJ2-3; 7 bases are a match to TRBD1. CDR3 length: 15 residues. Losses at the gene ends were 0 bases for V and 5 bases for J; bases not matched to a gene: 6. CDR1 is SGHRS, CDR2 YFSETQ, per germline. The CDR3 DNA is TGCGCCAGCAGCTTGGGGGACAGAGTAGGAGATACGCAGTATTTT. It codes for CASSLGDRVGDTQYF.

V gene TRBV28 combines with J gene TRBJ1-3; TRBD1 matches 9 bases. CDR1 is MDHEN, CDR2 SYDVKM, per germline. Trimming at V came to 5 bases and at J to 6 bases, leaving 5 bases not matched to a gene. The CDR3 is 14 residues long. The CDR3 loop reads CASSRDRVENTIYF. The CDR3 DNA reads TGTGCCAGCAGTCGGGACAGGGTGGAAAACACCATATATTTT.

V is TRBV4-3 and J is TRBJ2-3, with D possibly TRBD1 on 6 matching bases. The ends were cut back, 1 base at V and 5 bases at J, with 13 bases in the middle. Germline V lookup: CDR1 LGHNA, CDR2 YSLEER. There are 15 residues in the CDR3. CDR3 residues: CASSQAGVSRDTQYF. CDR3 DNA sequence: TGCGCCAGCAGCCAAGCAGGGGTGTCTAGAGATACGCAGTATTTT.

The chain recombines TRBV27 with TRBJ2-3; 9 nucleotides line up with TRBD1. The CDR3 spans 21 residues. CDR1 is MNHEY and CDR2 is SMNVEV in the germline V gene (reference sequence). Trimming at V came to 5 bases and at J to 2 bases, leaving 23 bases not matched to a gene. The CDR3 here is CASSLSWYRGRATTSTDTQYF. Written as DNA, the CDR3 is TGTGCCAGCAGTCTGAGTTGGTACAGGGGGCGGGCTACCACATCCACAGATACGCAGTATTTT.

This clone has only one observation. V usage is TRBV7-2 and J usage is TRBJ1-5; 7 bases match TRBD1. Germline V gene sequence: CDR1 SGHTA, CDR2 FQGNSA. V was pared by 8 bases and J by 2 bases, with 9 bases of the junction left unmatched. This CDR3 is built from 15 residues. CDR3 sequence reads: CASRFDRAGNQPQHF. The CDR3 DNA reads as TGTGCCAGCCGTTTTGACAGGGCGGGCAATCAGCCCCAGCATTTT.

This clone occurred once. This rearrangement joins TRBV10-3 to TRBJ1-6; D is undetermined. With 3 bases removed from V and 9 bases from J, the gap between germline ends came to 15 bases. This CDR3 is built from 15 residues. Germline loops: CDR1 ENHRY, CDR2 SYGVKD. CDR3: CAISEGEGTISPLHF. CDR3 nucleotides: TGTGCCATCAGTGAAGGAGAAGGAACCATTTCACCCCTCCACTTT.

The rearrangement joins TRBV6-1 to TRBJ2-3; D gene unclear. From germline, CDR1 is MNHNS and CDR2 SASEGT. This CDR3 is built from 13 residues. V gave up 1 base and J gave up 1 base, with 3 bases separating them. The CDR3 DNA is TGTGCCAGCAGTGAAGGAGGCACAGATACGCAGTATTTT. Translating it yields CASSEGGTDTQYF.

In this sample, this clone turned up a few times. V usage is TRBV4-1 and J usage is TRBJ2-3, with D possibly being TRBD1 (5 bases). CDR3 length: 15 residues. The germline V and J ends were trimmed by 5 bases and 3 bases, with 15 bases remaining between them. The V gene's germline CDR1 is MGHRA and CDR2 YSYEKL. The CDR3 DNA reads TGCGCCAGCAGCAGTACAGGTAGTTGGACAGATACGCAGTATTTT. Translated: CASSSTGSWTDTQYF.

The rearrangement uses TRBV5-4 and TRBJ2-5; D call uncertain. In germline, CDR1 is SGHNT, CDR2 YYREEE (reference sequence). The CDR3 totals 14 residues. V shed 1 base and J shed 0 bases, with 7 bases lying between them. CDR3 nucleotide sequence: TGTGCCAGCAGCTTGTTAGAGAACCAAGAGACCCAGTACTTC. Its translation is CASSLLENQETQYF.

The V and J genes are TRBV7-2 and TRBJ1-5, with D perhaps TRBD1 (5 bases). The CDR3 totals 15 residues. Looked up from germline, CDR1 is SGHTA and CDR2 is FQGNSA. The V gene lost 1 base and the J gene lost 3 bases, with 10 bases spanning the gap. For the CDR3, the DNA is TGTGCCAGCAGCTTAGTTCAGGGATTCAATCAGCCCCAGCATTTT. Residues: CASSLVQGFNQPQHF.

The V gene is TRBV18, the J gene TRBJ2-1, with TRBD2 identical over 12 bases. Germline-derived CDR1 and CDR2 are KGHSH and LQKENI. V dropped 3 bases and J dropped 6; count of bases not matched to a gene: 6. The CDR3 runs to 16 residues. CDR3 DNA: TGTGCCAGCTCACCCAGCCTAGCGGGAGGGGGCAATGAGCAGTTCTTC. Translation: CASSPSLAGGGNEQFF.

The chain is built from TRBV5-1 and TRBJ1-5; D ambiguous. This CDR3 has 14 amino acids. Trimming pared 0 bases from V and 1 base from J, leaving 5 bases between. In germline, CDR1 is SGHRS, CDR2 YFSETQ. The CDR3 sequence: CASSLEPSNQPQHF. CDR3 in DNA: TGCGCCAGCAGCTTGGAGCCGAGCAATCAGCCCCAGCATTTT.

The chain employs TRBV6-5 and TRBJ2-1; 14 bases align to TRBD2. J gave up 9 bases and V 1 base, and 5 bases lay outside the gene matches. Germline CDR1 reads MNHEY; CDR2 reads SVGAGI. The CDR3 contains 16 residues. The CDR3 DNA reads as TGTGCCAGCAGTTACTTAGGACTAGCGGGAGGTACTGAGCAGTTCTTC. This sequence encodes CASSYLGLAGGTEQFF.

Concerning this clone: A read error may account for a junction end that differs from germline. CDR3 sequence (DNA): TGTACCAGCTCATTGGGACAGGAGCTGAACACTGAAGCTTTCTTT. It codes for CTSSLGQELNTEAFF. The gene calls are TRBV18 and TRBJ1-1; TRBD1 matches 8 bases. Germline loops: CDR1 KGHSH, CDR2 LQKENI. The CDR3 has 15 residues.

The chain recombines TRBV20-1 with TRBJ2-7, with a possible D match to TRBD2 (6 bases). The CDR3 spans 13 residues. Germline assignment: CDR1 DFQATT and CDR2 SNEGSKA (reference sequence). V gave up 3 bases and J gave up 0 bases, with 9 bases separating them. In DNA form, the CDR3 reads TGCAGTGCTAGTTACGGGAGCTCCTACGAGCAGTACTTC. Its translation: CSASYGSSYEQYF.

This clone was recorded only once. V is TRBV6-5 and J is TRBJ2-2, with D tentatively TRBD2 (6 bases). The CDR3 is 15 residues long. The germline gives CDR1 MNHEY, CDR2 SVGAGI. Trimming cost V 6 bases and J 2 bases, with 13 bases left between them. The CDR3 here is CASRPRDFNTGELFF. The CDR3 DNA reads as TGTGCCAGCAGGCCCCGGGACTTCAACACCGGGGAGCTGTTTTTT.

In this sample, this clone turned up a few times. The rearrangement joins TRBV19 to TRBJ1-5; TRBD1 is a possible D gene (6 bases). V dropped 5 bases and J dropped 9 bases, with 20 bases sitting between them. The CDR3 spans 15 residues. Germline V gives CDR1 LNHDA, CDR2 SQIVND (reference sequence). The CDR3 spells CASSSPRTAVRPQHF. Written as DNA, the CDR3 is TGTGCCAGTAGTTCCCCGAGGACAGCGGTAAGGCCCCAGCATTTT.

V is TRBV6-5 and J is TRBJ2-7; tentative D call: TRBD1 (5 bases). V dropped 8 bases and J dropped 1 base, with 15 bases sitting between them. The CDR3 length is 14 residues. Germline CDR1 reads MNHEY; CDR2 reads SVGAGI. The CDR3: CASWSGQGSYEQYF. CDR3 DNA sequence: TGTGCCAGCTGGTCCGGGCAGGGATCCTACGAGCAGTACTTC.

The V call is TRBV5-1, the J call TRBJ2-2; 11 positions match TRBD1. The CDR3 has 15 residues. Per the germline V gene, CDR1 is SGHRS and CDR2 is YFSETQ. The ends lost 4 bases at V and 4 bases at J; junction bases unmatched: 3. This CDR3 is CASSGGTGGTGELFF. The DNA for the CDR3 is TGCGCCAGCAGCGGCGGGACAGGGGGCACCGGGGAGCTGTTTTTT.

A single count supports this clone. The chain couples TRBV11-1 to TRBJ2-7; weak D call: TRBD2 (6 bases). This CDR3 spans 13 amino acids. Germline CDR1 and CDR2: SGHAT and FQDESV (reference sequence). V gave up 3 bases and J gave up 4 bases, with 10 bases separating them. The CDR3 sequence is CASSFAGSYEQYF. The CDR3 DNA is TGTGCCAGCAGCTTTGCCGGGAGTTACGAGCAGTACTTC. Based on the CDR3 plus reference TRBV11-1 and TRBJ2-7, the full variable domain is EAEVAQSPRYKITEKSQAVAFWCDPISGHATLYWYRQILGQGPELLVQFQDESVVDDSQLPKDRFSAERLKGVDSTLKIQPAELGDSAMYLCASSFAGSYEQYFGPGTRLTVT.

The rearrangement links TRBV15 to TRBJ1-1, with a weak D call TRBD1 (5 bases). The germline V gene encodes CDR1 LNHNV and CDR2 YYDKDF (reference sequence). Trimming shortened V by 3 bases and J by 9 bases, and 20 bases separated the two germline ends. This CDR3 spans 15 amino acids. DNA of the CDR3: TGTGCCACCAGCAGCGGGGACTCCGGCCGTAGTCAAGCTTTCTTT. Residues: CATSSGDSGRSQAFF.

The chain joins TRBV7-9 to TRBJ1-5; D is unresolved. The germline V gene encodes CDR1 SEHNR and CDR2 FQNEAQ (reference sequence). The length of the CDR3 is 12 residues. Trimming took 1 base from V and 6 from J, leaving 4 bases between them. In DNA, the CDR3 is TGTGCCAGCAGCTTAGAGAGTCAGCCCCAGCATTTT. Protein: CASSLESQPQHF.

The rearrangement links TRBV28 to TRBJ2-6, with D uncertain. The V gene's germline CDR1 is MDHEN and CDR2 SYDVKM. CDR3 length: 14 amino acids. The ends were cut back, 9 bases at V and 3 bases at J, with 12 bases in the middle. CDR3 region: CASQVSDGANVLTF. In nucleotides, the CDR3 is TGTGCCAGTCAAGTCAGCGATGGGGCCAACGTCCTGACTTTC.

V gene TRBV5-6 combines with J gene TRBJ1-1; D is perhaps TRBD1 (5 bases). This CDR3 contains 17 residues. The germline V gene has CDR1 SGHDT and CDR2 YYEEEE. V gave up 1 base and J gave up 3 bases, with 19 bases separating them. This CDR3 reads CASSLPGLPTGDTEAFF. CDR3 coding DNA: TGTGCCAGCAGCTTGCCTGGACTCCCTACGGGGGACACTGAAGCTTTCTTT.

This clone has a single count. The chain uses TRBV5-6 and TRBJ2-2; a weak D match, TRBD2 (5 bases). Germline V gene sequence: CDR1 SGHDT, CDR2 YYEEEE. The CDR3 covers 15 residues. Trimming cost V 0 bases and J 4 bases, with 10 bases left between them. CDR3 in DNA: TGTGCCAGCAGCTTGGCCGTTGGGAGCACCGGGGAGCTGTTTTTT. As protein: CASSLAVGSTGELFF.

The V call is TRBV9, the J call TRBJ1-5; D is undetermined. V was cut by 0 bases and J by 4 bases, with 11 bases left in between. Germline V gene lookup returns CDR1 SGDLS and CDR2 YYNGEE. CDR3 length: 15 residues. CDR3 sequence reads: CASSVEPGRNQPQHF. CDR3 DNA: TGTGCCAGCAGCGTAGAGCCAGGCCGTAATCAGCCCCAGCATTTT.